This T cell receptor beta chain was profiled in a study of cytomegalovirus exposure and HLA in healthy donors (dated by TCRdb to the late 2010s). About the study as a whole: According to an earlier analysis of a few hundred of the donors, 150 million to 200 million T cells yielded roughly 100 million unique TCR beta sequences and less than 300 Gb of sequence data. An early release covering about 600 HLA-typed donors comprised about 300 gigabases of sequencing data and around 80 million unique TCR sequences. Of the 300 to 500 genotyped donors, 70% to 90% were placed in the genetic ancestry cluster associated with self-reported Caucasian donors. The aim of the study was to test whether cataloging public T cell receptors could identify signatures of past pathogen exposure. The T cell repertoires of 700 or so subjects were profiled by immunosequencing and related to cytomegalovirus serostatus. In addition to the first cohort of about 650 subjects, a separate validation cohort of approximately 130 different subjects was used. To predict cytomegalovirus infection status, the study brought together high-throughput TCR immunosequencing, statistical association of individual TCRs with disease status, and machine learning. To study patterns of TCR occurrence, a later analysis re-analyzed previously published TCR beta repertoires from 666 donors and added high-resolution HLA genotyping. Rather than using new phenotypic data, the later analysis identified candidate immune exposures from TCR beta sequences and from how often those sequences occurred across donors. An earlier analysis of 587 of the donors applied high-throughput TCR beta sequencing to assess whether each TCR beta V gene segment acted as functional or pseudogenic. Donor age, sex, ethnicity and CMV serostatus were compiled alongside the repertoire data. A later genetic analysis used genome-wide SNP genotypes for about 60% of the roughly 700 donors, treating that subset as a discovery cohort. All discovery cohort repertoires had been generated using a single sequencing platform. Class I and class II HLA loci were covered by the typing at four-digit resolution. Typing coverage differed by locus: A, B, C, DRB1 and DQB1 were typed in about 620-630 donors, DQA1 in about 510, DPA1 in nearly 610, and DPB1 in 450 to 480. About five DR-DQ haplotypes were handled as single units for association and clustering, since linkage in the cohort was strong. Among roughly 400 genotyped donors of the cohort, an average of about 240,000 unique TCR beta nucleotide sequences were sequenced per donor, about a sixth of them non-productive.

The cohort consisted of 670 or so healthy bone marrow donors. At the time of sampling, every cohort member was nominally healthy, though immune exposures that went unrecorded were likely present. The donor tested CMV seropositive and was one of the 289 seropositive cohort members. Every donor gave a peripheral blood sample, and the peripheral blood mononuclear cells from that sample were used for TCR beta sequencing. Genomic DNA extraction from the blood cell samples was performed with the Qiagen DNeasy Blood Extraction Kit. Concerning this clone: Its binding antigen is unknown. No much larger clone is present one base from it, and per-base qualities are unavailable.

Via the germline V gene (reference sequence), CDR1 is LNHDA and CDR2 SQIVND. The CDR3 has 14 amino acids, counting the end cysteine and phenylalanine. Of all the DNA, just the CDR3 is kept, 42 bases in frame from base 1. Trimming costs V 4 bases and J 0 bases, and their ends lie 6 bases apart. Libraries were prepared through the immunoSEQ multiplex PCR assay. A mixture of 60 forward primers for TCR Vbeta segments and 13 reverse primers for TCR Jbeta segments was used in the multiplex PCR. A multiplex PCR assay on genomic DNA amplified the CDR3 region of rearranged TCR beta genes. Amplified TCR beta libraries were sequenced as 87-base-pair reads on the Illumina HiSeq System. In the paper's pipeline: A later analysis counted tens of millions of unique TCR beta chains across the 666 repertoires, and around 9.9 million of these chains were shared by at least two donors. To remove PCR and sequencing errors, raw reads were error-corrected and collapsed into unique sequences using a nearest-neighbor algorithm that merged closely related sequences. To assign V, D and J gene segments, CDR3 sequences were aligned to IMGT reference sequences. For a sequence to be retained, a match of at least six nucleotides to both a V gene segment and a J gene segment was required. Rearrangements were called productive when the CDR3 lacked stop codons and stayed in frame with V and J; all others were non-productive. Following IMGT convention, CDR3 was defined as the stretch from the second conserved V-encoded cysteine up to the conserved J-encoded phenylalanine. In an earlier analysis of just under 600 of the donors, sequences lacking an unambiguous match to a single V gene segment were excluded. An earlier analysis of under 750 of the donors called V segments functional above 56.7% productive rearrangements and segregating when the between-donor standard deviation exceeded 5%. To diagnose cytomegalovirus status from the catalog of TCR beta chain sequences, a statistical classification framework was built. V and J gene assignment, in a later analysis, came from comparing TCR nucleotide sequences with IMGT/GENE-DB human TR gene sequences. The TCRdist pipeline was used in a later analysis to assign CDR3 sequences and most-parsimonious VDJ recombination scenarios. In a later analysis, each TCR beta chain was defined by its CDR3 amino acid sequence together with its V-gene family, and reads lacking a unique V-gene family were excluded. To address suspected cross-contamination and a sequencing artifact, a later analysis removed roughly 640 highly shared, low-generation-probability nucleotide sequences. In a later analysis, a clonal expansion index for each public chain was calculated from normalized within-repertoire ranks of inferred template counts. Generation probabilities in a later analysis came from a VDJ recombination model fitted to out-of-frame rearrangements, and those results were checked against IGoR. A later analysis scored TCR-TCR, TCR-HLA and TCR-CMV co-occurrence with hypergeometric tests, applying a repertoire-size bias correction to TCR pairs. False discovery rates were estimated in a later analysis by permuting HLA or CMV assignments 20 times. A later analysis grouped co-occurring TCRs with DBSCAN, adding TCRdist sequence similarity when clustering within HLA-allele-positive subsets. Repertoires with fewer than 30,000 or more than 120,000 public chains, plus five repertoires with anomalous nucleotide sharing, were excluded from co-occurrence clustering. As stored in TCRdb, this immuneACCESS dataset retains in-frame rearrangements with V and J assigned. A fraction of the clones does not appear; measured against another copy, unresolved V genes explain less than half of the discrepancy, and the remainder lacks a known reason. The V and J calls and clone size come from that table; D and trimming were worked out from the DNA. Counted in this sample were around 160,000 clones; around 80% of them appeared once. Of the sample, 10% to 15% falls within the top ten clones.

Paper-wide results and their limitations: A further reported finding was that TCR beta sequences accurately predicted the HLA-A and HLA-B alleles for most subjects in the first cohort. Most TCR sequences were seen in very few donors, while some public TCRs were found in many individuals. The 87-base-pair reads could not distinguish some IMGT-functional V segments, including TRBV6-2 and TRBV6-3, so those segments were excluded. The earlier analysis of about 600 of the donors excluded 15 to 20 rarely observed V segments, including chromosome 9 orphons, because counts were too low. An association between a missense DCLRE1C variant and V-gene and J-gene trimming of TCR beta chains was found in a later genetic analysis and replicated in an independent cohort. CMV serostatus was the only immune exposure information available for the cohort. A later analysis reported that several top co-occurrence clusters appeared linked to parvovirus B19, influenza, CMV and Epstein-Barr virus. Compared with equally common non-associated chains, HLA-associated TCR beta chains in a later analysis were more clonally expanded and had lower generation probabilities. According to a later genetic analysis, donors in an Asian-associated ancestry cluster had fewer N-insertions in productive TCRs than the approximately 700-donor mean. This cohort had only TCR beta chains sequenced, and the lack of alpha or paired-chain data limited which features could be detected. The presence/absence analyses assumed that sequencing depth was roughly uniform across donors, and that assumption may not be true. In an earlier analysis of fewer than 750 of the donors, most TCR beta V segments were observed in productive rearrangements about 87% or about 30% of the time, broadly matching IMGT annotations. A later analysis associated 16,951 TCR beta sequences with specific HLA alleles at a false discovery rate of 0.05. In a later analysis, the rate of TCR association differed among HLA loci, with DRB1 alleles having the most associated TCRs and HLA-C alleles having the fewest. A cluster of highly shared sequence variants was judged likely to be a technical artifact of the sequencing pipeline. A few of the identified cytomegalovirus-associated TCR beta chains were confirmed in vitro to be specific for cytomegalovirus antigens. Linkage disequilibrium might explain the correlated functional status among segregating V segments, but an unknown experimental factor could not be ruled out. Most CMV-associated TCR beta chains appeared to be HLA-restricted in a later analysis, and the HLA associations seemed to be driven largely by CMV exposure. When HLA alleles, especially DR and DQ, strongly co-occurred, TCR associations were difficult to assign to individual alleles. Because some donors lacked HLA typing at each locus, the association tests relied only on the typed subset. It was suggested by the authors that the approach could potentially be generalized to other disease states and immunological phenotypes. The study gave a list of 150 to 200 TCR beta chains associated with cytomegalovirus. Cytomegalovirus status was reported to be diagnosed by the classifier with high specificity and sensitivity in both the original and validation cohorts.

Sequencing input: PBMCs. The TCR originated in a man aged 35-49 years in good health and CMV-seropositive. The chain joins TRBV19 to TRBJ2-2; perhaps TRBD1 is the D gene, with 5 bases matching. The nucleotide sequence reads TGTGCCAGTAGTACCAGGGCGAACACCGGGGAGCTGTTTTTT. Its protein product is CASSTRANTGELFF.